This T cell receptor (beta chain) was recovered during a study of PD-1 blockade in mismatch repair-deficient tumors. Study results and limitations: Tumor-resident clones, often absent from pretreatment blood, expanded after pembrolizumab and then contracted.

Some clones are missing from TCRdb's copy, which holds only in-frame ones; the method was immunoSEQ multiplex PCR. The sample carries 20,000 to 25,000 clones, roughly 81% recorded once. Germline CDR1 is SGHAT and CDR2 is FQNNGV. The CDR3 sequence is 18 residues long. Trimming removed 2 bases from V and 4 bases from J; junction bases left unmatched: 13. TCR sequencing covered a few patients who responded to pembrolizumab. With respect to this clone: Its specificity is unknown.

The sequencing here drew on peripheral blood, taken 2 weeks after starting pembrolizumab. The clonotype originates from an adult with mismatch repair-deficient cancer. The rearrangement joins TRBV11-2 to TRBJ2-1, with 8 bases aligning to TRBD2. The CDR3 DNA is TGTGCCAGCAGCTTACAAGCGGGAGCCCCGATACGATACAATGAGCAGTTCTTC. Translating it yields CASSLQAGAPIRYNEQFF.